The 7 T cell receptor beta chains below come from one sample, sequenced in a study of cytomegalovirus exposure and HLA in healthy donors. Primers included in the PCR were 60 Vbeta and 13 Jbeta primers. The data were produced by immunoSEQ multiplex PCR, yet TCRdb's version contains in-frame clones alone and is incomplete. Its table lists more than 110,000 clones. The specimen was PBMCs. The receptors were gathered from a man aged 40-49 years in good health and CMV-seronegative.

The rearrangement joins TRBV9 to TRBJ2-3; 11 bases are a match to TRBD2. In germline, CDR1 is SGDLS, CDR2 YYNGEE. The CDR3 spans 15 residues. V shed 2 bases and J 4 bases; nucleotides not matched to a gene: 3. DNA for the CDR3: TGTGCCAGCAGCGTCGGGACTAGCGGCCCAGATACGCAGTATTTT. It codes for CASSVGTSGPDTQYF.

This chain connects TRBV28 to TRBJ2-2, with D perhaps TRBD2 (5 bases). V was pared by 6 bases and J by 6 bases, with 14 bases between. The CDR3 covers 14 residues. Germline CDR1 reads MDHEN; CDR2 reads SYDVKM. The CDR3 loop reads CASSPAETAGELFF. CDR3 DNA sequence: TGTGCCAGCAGCCCAGCGGAAACTGCCGGGGAGCTGTTTTTT.

The chain employs TRBV21-1 and TRBJ2-7; no DNA check was done on the table's D call, TRBD1. TRBV21-1 is an annotated pseudogene. The CDR3 totals 14 residues. The CDR3 region has the DNA TGTGCCAGCAGCAAAGCCACAGGCAGCTACGAGCAGTACTTC. The encoded protein is CASSKATGSYEQYF.

This chain uses TRBV2 with TRBJ1-2, with 7 bases matching TRBD1. Losses at the gene ends were 8 bases for V and 2 bases for J; bases not matched to a gene: 8. This CDR3 is 14 amino acids long. Looked up from germline, CDR1 is SNHLY and CDR2 is FYNNEI. DNA of the CDR3: TGTGCCAGCGGACCCCGGACAGGAAACTATGGCTACACCTTC. Translating it yields CASGPRTGNYGYTF.

CDR3 protein: CASSLGQATQQFF. The CDR3 DNA reads as TGCGCCAGCAGCTTGGGACAGGCCACGCAGCAGTTCTTC. The chain has TRBV5-1 and TRBJ2-1, with D maybe TRBD1 (6 bases). V dropped 0 bases and J dropped 11 bases, with 12 bases sitting between them. CDR1 SGHRS and CDR2 YFSETQ come from the germline V gene. This CDR3 is 13 amino acids long.

The chain is built from TRBV4-2 and TRBJ2-3; no firm D call. CDR1 and CDR2 (germline): LGHNA, YNFKEQ. The CDR3 runs 13 residues. Trimming removed 1 base from V and 4 bases from J, with 6 bases in between. The CDR3 coding sequence is TGTGCCAGCAGCCAAGTTGCGGCAGATACGCAGTATTTT. Protein product: CASSQVAADTQYF.

The J gene is TRBJ2-7, the V gene TRBV11-1; 9 bases fit TRBD1. The CDR3 has 15 residues. V lost 5 bases to trimming and J lost 4 bases; unmatched junction nucleotides: 9. Looked up from germline, CDR1 is SGHAT and CDR2 is FQDESV (reference sequence). In nucleotides, the CDR3 is TGTGCCAGCAGCCTAACCGGGACAGGGCAATACGAGCAGTACTTC. Residues: CASSLTGTGQYEQYF.